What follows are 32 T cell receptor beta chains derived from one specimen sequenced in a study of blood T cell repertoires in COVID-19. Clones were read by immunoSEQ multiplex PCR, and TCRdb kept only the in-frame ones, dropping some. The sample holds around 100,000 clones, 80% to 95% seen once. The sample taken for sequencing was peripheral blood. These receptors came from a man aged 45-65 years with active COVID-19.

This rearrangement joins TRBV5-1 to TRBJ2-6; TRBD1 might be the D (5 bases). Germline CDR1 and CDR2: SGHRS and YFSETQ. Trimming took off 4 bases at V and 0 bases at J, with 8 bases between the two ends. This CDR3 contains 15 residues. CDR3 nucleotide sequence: TGCGCCAGCAGCCTCACAGGCTCTGGGGCCAACGTCCTGACTTTC. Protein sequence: CASSLTGSGANVLTF.

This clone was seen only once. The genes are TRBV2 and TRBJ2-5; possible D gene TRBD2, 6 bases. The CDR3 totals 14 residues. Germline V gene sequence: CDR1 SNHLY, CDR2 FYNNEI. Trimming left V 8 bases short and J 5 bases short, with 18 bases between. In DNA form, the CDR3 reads TGTGCCAGCCGTAGTTCGCTAGCGCAGGAGACCCAGTACTTC. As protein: CASRSSLAQETQYF.

CDR3 coding DNA: TGTGCCAGCAGTACTGCGGGAGTTGGTGAGCAGTTCTTC. It specifies CASSTAGVGEQFF. The chain recombines TRBV2 with TRBJ2-1; 7 bases are a match to TRBD2. CDR1 SNHLY and CDR2 FYNNEI come from the germline V gene. V lost 5 bases to trimming and J lost 9 bases; unmatched junction nucleotides: 7. The CDR3 spans 13 residues.

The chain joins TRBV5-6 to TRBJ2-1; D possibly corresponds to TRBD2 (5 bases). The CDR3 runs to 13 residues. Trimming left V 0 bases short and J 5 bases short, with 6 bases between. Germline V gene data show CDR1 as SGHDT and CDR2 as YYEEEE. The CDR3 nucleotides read TGTGCCAGCAGCTTGGGGAGGCACAATGAGCAGTTCTTC. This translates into CASSLGRHNEQFF.

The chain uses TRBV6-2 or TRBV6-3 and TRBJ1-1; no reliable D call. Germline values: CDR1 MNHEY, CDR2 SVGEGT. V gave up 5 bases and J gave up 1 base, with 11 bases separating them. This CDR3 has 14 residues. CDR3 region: CASSKKLENTEAFF. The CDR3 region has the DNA TGTGCCAGCAGTAAAAAATTAGAGAACACTGAAGCTTTCTTT.

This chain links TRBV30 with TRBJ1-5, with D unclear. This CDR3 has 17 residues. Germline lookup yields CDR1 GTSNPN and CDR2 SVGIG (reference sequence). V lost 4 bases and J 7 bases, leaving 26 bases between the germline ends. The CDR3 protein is CAWTLYLQIRYRQPQHF. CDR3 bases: TGTGCCTGGACCCTATACTTACAGATACGATATCGACAGCCCCAGCATTTT. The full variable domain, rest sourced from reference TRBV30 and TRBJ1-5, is SQTIHQWPATLVQPVGSPLSLECTVEGTSNPNLYWYRQAAGRGLQLLFYSVGIGQISSEVPQNLSASRPQDRQFILSSKKLLLSDSGFYLCAWTLYLQIRYRQPQHFGDGTRLSIL.

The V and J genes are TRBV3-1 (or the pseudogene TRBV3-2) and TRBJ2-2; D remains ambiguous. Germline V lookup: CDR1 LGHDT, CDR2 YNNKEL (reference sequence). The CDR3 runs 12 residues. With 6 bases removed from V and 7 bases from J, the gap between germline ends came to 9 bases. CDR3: CASRRFYGELFF. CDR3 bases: TGTGCCAGCAGGCGATTTTACGGGGAGCTGTTTTTT.

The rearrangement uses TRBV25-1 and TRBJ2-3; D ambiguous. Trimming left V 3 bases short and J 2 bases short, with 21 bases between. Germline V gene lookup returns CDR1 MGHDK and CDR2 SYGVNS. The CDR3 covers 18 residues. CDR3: CASSDKNSGLEFTDTQYF. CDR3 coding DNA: TGTGCCAGCAGTGATAAGAATTCGGGTCTGGAATTCACAGATACGCAGTATTTT. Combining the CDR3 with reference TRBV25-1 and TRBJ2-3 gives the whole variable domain EADIYQTPRYLVIGTGKKITLECSQTMGHDKMYWYQQDPGMELHLIHYSYGVNSTEKGDLSSESTVSRIRTEHFPLTLESARPSHTSQYLCASSDKNSGLEFTDTQYFGPGTRLTVL.

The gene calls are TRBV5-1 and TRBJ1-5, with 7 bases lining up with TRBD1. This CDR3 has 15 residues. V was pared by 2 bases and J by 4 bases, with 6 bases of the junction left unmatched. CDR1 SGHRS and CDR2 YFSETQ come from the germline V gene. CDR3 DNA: TGCGCCAGCAGCTTACTCCCGGACAGGAATCAGCCCCAGCATTTT. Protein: CASSLLPDRNQPQHF.

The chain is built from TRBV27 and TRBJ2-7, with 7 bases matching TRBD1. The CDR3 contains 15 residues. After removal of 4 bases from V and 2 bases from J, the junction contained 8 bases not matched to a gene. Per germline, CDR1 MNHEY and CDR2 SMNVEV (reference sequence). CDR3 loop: CASSSYRGTTYEQYF. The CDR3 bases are TGTGCCAGCAGTTCCTACAGGGGCACAACCTACGAGCAGTACTTC.

Here the CDR3 reads CASSAGLWETNEQFF. The CDR3 bases are TGTGCCAGCAGCGCGGGACTTTGGGAGACCAATGAGCAGTTCTTC. V is TRBV9 and J is TRBJ2-1; D possibly corresponds to TRBD2 (6 bases). The CDR3 runs to 15 residues. Trimming took 3 bases from V and 6 from J, leaving 16 bases between them. Germline-derived CDR1 and CDR2 are SGDLS and YYNGEE.

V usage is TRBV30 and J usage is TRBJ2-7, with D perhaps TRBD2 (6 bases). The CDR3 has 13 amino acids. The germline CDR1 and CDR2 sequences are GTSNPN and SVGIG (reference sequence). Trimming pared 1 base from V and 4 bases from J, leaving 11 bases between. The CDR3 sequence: CAWSGTTLYEQYV. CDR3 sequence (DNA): TGTGCCTGGAGTGGGACTACCCTATACGAGCAGTACGTC.

CDR3 protein: CASQAGGRGNTIYF. CDR3 in DNA: TGTGCCAGTCAAGCAGGGGGCAGGGGAAACACCATATATTTT. V and J are TRBV6-5 and TRBJ1-3, with TRBD1 matching 8 bases. The CDR3 covers 14 residues. Germline trimming cut 9 bases from V and 4 bases from J; bases unmatched to any gene: 8. CDR1 is MNHEY and CDR2 is SVGAGI in the germline V gene.

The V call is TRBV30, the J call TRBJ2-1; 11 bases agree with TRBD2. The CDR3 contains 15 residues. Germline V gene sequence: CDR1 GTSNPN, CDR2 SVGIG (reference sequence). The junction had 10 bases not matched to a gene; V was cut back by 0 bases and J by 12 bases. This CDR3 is CAWSVLAGVNRGQFF. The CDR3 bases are TGTGCCTGGAGTGTACTAGCGGGAGTTAATCGGGGGCAGTTCTTC.

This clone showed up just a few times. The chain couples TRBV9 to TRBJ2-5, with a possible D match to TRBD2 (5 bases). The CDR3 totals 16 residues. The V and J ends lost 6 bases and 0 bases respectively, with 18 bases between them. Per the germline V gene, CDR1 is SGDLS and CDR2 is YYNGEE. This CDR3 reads CASTRTEGTYQETQYF. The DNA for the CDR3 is TGTGCCAGCACACGGACTGAGGGAACGTACCAAGAGACCCAGTACTTC.

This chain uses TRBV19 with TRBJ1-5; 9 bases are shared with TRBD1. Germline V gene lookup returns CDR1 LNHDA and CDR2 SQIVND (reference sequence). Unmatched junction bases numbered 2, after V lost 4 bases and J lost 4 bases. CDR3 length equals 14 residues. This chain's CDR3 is CASSTGTGNQPQHF. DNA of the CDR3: TGTGCCAGTAGTACCGGGACAGGGAATCAGCCCCAGCATTTT. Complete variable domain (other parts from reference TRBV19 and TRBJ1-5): DGGITQSPKYLFRKEGQNVTLSCEQNLNHDAMYWYRQDPGQGLRLIYYSQIVNDFQKGDIAEGYSVSREKKESFPLTVTSAQKNPTAFYLCASSTGTGNQPQHFGDGTRLSIL.

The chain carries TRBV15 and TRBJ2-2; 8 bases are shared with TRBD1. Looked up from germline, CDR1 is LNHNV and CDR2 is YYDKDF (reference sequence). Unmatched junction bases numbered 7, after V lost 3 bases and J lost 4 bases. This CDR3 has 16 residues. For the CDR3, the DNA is TGTGCCACCAGCAGGACAGGACAGGGATTCACCGGGGAGCTGTTTTTT. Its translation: CATSRTGQGFTGELFF.

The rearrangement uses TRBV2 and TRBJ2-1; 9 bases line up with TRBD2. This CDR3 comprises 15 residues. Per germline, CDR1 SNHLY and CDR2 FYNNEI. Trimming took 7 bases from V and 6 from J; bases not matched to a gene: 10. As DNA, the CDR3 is TGTGCCAGCAAAAGTCGTCTAGCGGGGAGCAATGAGCAGTTCTTC. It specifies CASKSRLAGSNEQFF. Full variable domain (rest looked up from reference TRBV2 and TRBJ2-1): EPEVTQTPSHQVTQMGQEVILRCVPISNHLYFYWYRQILGQKVEFLVSFYNNEISEKSEIFDDQFSVERPDGSNFTLKIRSTKLEDSAMYFCASKSRLAGSNEQFFGPGTRLTVL.

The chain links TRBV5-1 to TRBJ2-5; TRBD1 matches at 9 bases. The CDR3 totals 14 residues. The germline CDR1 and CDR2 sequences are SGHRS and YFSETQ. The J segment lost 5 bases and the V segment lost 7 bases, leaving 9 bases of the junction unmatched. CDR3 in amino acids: CASGTGTGRETQYF. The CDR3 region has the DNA TGCGCCAGCGGTACCGGGACAGGGAGGGAGACCCAGTACTTC. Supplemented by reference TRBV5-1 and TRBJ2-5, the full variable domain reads KAGVTQTPRYLIKTRGQQVTLSCSPISGHRSVSWYQQTPGQGLQFLFEYFSETQRNKGNFPGRFSGRQFSNSRSEMNVSTLELGDSALYLCASGTGTGRETQYFGPGTRLLVL.

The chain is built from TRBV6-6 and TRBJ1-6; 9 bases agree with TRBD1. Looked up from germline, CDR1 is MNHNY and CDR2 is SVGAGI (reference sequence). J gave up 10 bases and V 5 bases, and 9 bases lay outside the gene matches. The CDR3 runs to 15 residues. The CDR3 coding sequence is TGTGCCAGCAGTCCCCGGGACAGGGCAGGATCACCCCTCCACTTT. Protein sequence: CASSPRDRAGSPLHF.

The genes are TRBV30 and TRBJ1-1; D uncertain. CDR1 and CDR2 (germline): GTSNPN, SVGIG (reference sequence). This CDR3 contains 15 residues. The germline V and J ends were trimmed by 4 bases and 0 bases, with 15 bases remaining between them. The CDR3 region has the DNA TGTGCCTGGACCACCCGGAGGCTGTTGAACACTGAAGCTTTCTTT. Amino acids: CAWTTRRLLNTEAFF.

In DNA, the CDR3 is TGCGCCAGCAGGGGAACAGGGTACTACGAGCAGTACTTC. The encoded protein is CASRGTGYYEQYF. V usage is TRBV5-1 and J usage is TRBJ2-7; a possible D gene is TRBD1 (6 bases). The CDR3 spans 13 residues. CDR1 is SGHRS and CDR2 is YFSETQ in the germline V gene. Trimming removed 5 bases from V and 3 bases from J, with 12 bases in between.

CDR3 in amino acids: CASSPGGVGLAGGSEQFF. The DNA of the CDR3 is TGTGCCAGCAGCCCTGGAGGGGTAGGGCTAGCGGGGGGAAGTGAGCAGTTCTTC. The J gene is TRBJ2-1, the V gene TRBV5-4, with 11 bases matching TRBD2. The V gene end was trimmed by 4 bases and the J gene end by 9 bases; junction bases not matched to a gene: 18. The germline gives CDR1 SGHNT, CDR2 YYREEE (reference sequence). The CDR3 extends over 18 amino acids.

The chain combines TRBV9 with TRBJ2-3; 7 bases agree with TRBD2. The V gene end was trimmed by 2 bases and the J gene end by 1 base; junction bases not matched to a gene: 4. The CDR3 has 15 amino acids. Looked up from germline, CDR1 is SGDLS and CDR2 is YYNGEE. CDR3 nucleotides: TGTGCCAGCAGCGTTGGGGCGGGGGGCACAGATACGCAGTATTTT. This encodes CASSVGAGGTDTQYF.

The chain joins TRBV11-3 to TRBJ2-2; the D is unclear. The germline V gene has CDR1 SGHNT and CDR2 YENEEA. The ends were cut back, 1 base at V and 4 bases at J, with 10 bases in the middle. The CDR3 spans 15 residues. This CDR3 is CASSLVVGSTGELFF. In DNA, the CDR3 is TGTGCCAGCAGCTTAGTGGTCGGTTCCACCGGGGAGCTGTTTTTT.

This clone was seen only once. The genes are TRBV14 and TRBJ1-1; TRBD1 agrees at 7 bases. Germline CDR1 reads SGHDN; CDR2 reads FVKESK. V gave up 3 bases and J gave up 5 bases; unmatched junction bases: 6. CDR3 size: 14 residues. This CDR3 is CASSHQAGGTEAFF. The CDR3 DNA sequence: TGTGCCAGCAGCCACCAAGCAGGGGGTACTGAAGCTTTCTTT.

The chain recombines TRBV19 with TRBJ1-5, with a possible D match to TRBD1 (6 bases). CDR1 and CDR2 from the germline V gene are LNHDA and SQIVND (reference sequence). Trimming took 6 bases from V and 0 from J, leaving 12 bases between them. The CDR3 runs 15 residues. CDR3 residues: CASRGKGDSNQPQHF. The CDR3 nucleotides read TGTGCCAGTAGGGGGAAGGGGGATAGCAATCAGCCCCAGCATTTT. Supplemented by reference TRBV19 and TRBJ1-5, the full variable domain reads DGGITQSPKYLFRKEGQNVTLSCEQNLNHDAMYWYRQDPGQGLRLIYYSQIVNDFQKGDIAEGYSVSREKKESFPLTVTSAQKNPTAFYLCASRGKGDSNQPQHFGDGTRLSIL.

DNA of the CDR3: TGTGCCAGCAGTGAACAAAGGGGGAGCTCCTACGAGCAGTACTTC. This codes for CASSEQRGSSYEQYF. J is TRBJ2-7 and V is TRBV6-1, with TRBD1 as a possible D gene (6 bases). Germline V gene lookup returns CDR1 MNHNS and CDR2 SASEGT. Trimming pared 2 bases from V and 0 bases from J, leaving 11 bases between. CDR3 size: 15 residues.

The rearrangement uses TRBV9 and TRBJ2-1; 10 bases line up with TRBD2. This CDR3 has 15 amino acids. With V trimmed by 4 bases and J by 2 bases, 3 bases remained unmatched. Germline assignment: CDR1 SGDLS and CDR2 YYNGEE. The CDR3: CASSISGGAYNEQFF. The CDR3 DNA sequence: TGTGCCAGCAGCATAAGCGGGGGGGCCTACAATGAGCAGTTCTTC.

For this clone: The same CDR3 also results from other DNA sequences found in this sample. This CDR3 is CASSTDRDGGYTF. The CDR3 DNA sequence: TGTGCCAGCAGCACGGACAGGGATGGGGGCTACACCTTC. J is TRBJ1-2 and V is TRBV7-9, with 8 bases matching TRBD1. The CDR3 runs 13 residues. V was pared by 5 bases and J by 8 bases, with 7 bases of the junction left unmatched. Germline V lookup: CDR1 SEHNR, CDR2 FQNEAQ (reference sequence).

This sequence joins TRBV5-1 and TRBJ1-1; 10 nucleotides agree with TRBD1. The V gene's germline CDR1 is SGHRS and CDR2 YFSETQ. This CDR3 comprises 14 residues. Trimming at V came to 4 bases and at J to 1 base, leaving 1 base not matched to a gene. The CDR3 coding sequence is TGCGCCAGCAGCGGGACAGGGGAGAACACTGAAGCTTTCTTT. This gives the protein CASSGTGENTEAFF.

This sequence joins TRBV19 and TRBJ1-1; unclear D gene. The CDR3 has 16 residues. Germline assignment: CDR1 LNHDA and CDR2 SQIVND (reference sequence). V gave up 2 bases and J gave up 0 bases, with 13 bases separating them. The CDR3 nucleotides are TGTGCCAGTAGTATATTTGGAGTCAGTTTGAACACTGAAGCTTTCTTT. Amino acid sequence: CASSIFGVSLNTEAFF.